This section outlines one T cell receptor beta chain sequence together with its context. Antigen unknown. With 4 bases clipped from V and 4 bases from J, the junction kept 15 bases outside the gene matches. The CDR3 is 16 residues long. Per germline, CDR1 GTSNPN and CDR2 SVGIG (reference sequence). The data originate from a study of T cell responses to AZD1222 COVID-19 vaccine. TCRdb's copy holds only in-frame clones and misses some; the assay was immunoSEQ multiplex PCR. The profile covers 100,000 to 150,000 clones, with 80% to 90% appearing a single time and less than 10% taken by the ten largest. The study, taken as a whole, reports: Reportedly, close to half of spike-specific TCRs are directed against unmutated variant regions.

Sequencing was performed on peripheral blood, taken on day 0 of AZD1222 vaccination. This sequence originates from an adult in good health. The rearrangement joins TRBV30 to TRBJ1-1; 7 bases are a match to TRBD1. The CDR3 reads CAWTHEETGWITEAFF. In DNA, the CDR3 is TGTGCCTGGACCCACGAGGAGACAGGGTGGATCACTGAAGCTTTCTTT.